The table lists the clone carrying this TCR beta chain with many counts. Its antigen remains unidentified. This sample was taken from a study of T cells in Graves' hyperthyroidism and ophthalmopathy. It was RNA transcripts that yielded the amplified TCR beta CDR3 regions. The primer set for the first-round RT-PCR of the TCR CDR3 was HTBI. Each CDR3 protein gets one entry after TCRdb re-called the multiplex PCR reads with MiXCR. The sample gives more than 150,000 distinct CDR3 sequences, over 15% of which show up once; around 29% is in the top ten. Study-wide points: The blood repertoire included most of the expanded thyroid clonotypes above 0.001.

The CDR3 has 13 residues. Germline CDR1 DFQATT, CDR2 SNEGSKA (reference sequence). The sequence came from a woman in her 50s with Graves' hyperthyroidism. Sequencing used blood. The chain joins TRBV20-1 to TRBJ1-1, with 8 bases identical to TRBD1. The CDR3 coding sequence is TGCAGGGGGACAGGCTCCGGGGGAACTGAAGCTTTCTTT. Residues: CRGTGSGGTEAFF.